Each of the 25 T cell receptor beta chains below was sequenced from the same sample in a study of shared clonotypes between healthy human individuals (dated by TCRdb to the early 2020s). Library creation used the immunoSEQ multiplex PCR assay. The clones in this table, taken by TCRdb from immuneACCESS, are in-frame only. Not every clone is retained; where verified, under half of the shortfall comes from an unresolved V gene, and the cause of the rest is unknown. This sample comprises around 600,000 clones, more than 95% of them detected only once. The ten largest clones capture approximately 0.057% of the sample. Sequencing was performed on naive CD4+ T cells sorted from blood. The sample's cell subset or site label, decoded: CD45RA+ positively selected. These TCRs come from a woman in her twenties or thirties in good health.

The chain uses TRBV5-3 and TRBJ2-7; 10 bases are shared with TRBD1. TRBV5-3 counts as an open reading frame of uncertain function. CDR3 length: 14 amino acids. V trimming: 8 bases; J trimming: 6 bases; junction bases outside the gene matches: 11. CDR3 sequence reads: CASSWDRGGSEQYF. The CDR3 DNA is TGTGCCAGCAGTTGGGACAGGGGCGGGTCCGAGCAGTACTTC.

This clone was seen a handful of times. V usage is TRBV4-2 and J usage is TRBJ2-1, with 14 bases aligning to TRBD2. Per the germline V gene, CDR1 is LGHNA and CDR2 is YNFKEQ. The junction had 8 bases not matched to a gene; V was cut back by 8 bases and J by 8 bases. This CDR3 contains 15 residues. The CDR3 DNA sequence: TGTGCCAGCGCAAAGACTAGCGGGAGGGTTGATGAGCAGTTCTTC. The encoded protein is CASAKTSGRVDEQFF.

The chain combines TRBV6-5 with TRBJ1-1; D is undetermined. Germline V gene data show CDR1 as MNHEY and CDR2 as SVGAGI. The CDR3 is 14 residues long. The V and J ends lost 6 bases and 1 base respectively, with 12 bases between them. The CDR3 reads CASRRSGRNTEAFF. The CDR3 nucleotides read TGTGCCAGCAGGCGTTCTGGGCGGAACACTGAAGCTTTCTTT.

The chain joins TRBV5-1 to TRBJ2-7, with D tentatively TRBD1 (5 bases). This CDR3 is 13 amino acids long. With 4 bases removed from V and 4 bases from J, the gap between germline ends came to 12 bases. CDR1 and CDR2 from the germline V gene are SGHRS and YFSETQ. CDR3 region: CASSPEDIYEQYF. The CDR3 DNA follows: TGCGCCAGCAGCCCTGAGGACATTTACGAGCAGTACTTC.

This clone was detected once. The gene calls are TRBV6-6 and TRBJ1-4; a weak D match, TRBD1 (5 bases). The CDR3 runs 15 residues. From germline, CDR1 is MNHNY and CDR2 SVGAGI (reference sequence). V lost 4 bases and J lost 8, with 17 bases in between. The CDR3 sequence: CASSSIPRAGEKLFF. The CDR3 region has the DNA TGTGCCAGCAGTTCAATACCACGAGCAGGGGAAAAACTGTTTTTT.

The chain has TRBV28 and TRBJ1-1; D is unresolved. The CDR3 is 15 amino acids. The V gene lost 4 bases and the J gene lost 1 base, with 13 bases spanning the gap. Germline V lookup: CDR1 MDHEN, CDR2 SYDVKM. CDR3 nucleotide sequence: TGTGCCAGCAGTTGGTGGCCGGCGCCGAACACTGAAGCTTTCTTT. Its protein product is CASSWWPAPNTEAFF.

The chain has TRBV7-2 and TRBJ2-3; 7 bases align to TRBD2. The CDR3 has 16 residues. Germline assignment: CDR1 SGHTA and CDR2 FQGNSA. The V segment lost 2 bases and the J segment 4 bases; nucleotides outside the gene matches: 9. CDR3 residues: CASSLPFGTIADTQYF. CDR3 sequence (DNA): TGTGCCAGCAGCTTACCATTCGGGACTATCGCAGATACGCAGTATTTT. Looking up the rest from reference TRBV7-2 and TRBJ2-3 gives the full variable domain: GAGVSQSPSNKVTEKGKDVELRCDPISGHTALYWYRQSLGQGLEFLIYFQGNSAPDKSGLPSDRFSAERTGGSVSTLTIQRTQQEDSAVYLCASSLPFGTIADTQYFGPGTRLTVL.

The chain combines TRBV5-1 with TRBJ2-2, with 8 bases lining up with TRBD1. Germline CDR1 SGHRS, CDR2 YFSETQ. Trimming cost V 1 base and J 2 bases; bases outside gene matches: 7. There are 17 residues in the CDR3. CDR3 nucleotide sequence: TGCGCCAGCAGCTTGTTTTCGGACAGGGCTAACACCGGGGAGCTGTTTTTT. Amino acid sequence: CASSLFSDRANTGELFF.

This clone was seen a few times. The gene calls are TRBV6-5 and TRBJ1-2; perhaps TRBD1 as D (5 bases). This CDR3 region has 15 residues. CDR1 and CDR2 (germline): MNHEY, SVGAGI. The V end was cut by 6 bases, the J end by 7 bases, with 21 bases between. The CDR3 DNA follows: TGTGCCAGCAGGACTCTCAGTGGGGGAAGAAGTGGCTACACCTTC. This gives the protein CASRTLSGGRSGYTF.

The chain links TRBV28 to TRBJ1-5; D may be TRBD1 (6 bases). Germline assignment: CDR1 MDHEN and CDR2 SYDVKM. This CDR3 comprises 15 residues. V dropped 5 bases and J dropped 2 bases, with 13 bases sitting between them. The CDR3 nucleotides are TGTGCCAGCAGTCCCCAGGGGTTCGGCAATCAGCCCCAGCATTTT. Amino acids: CASSPQGFGNQPQHF.

The chain links TRBV30 to TRBJ1-2; no clear D gene. V dropped 0 bases and J dropped 0 bases, with 8 bases sitting between them. Germline V lookup: CDR1 GTSNPN, CDR2 SVGIG (reference sequence). This CDR3 has 14 residues. The CDR3 sequence: CAWSVKGANYGYTF. The CDR3 DNA is TGTGCCTGGAGTGTAAAGGGAGCTAACTATGGCTACACCTTC.

The chain combines TRBV11-2 with TRBJ1-1; 8 bases map to TRBD1. The CDR3 consists of 15 residues. J lost 3 bases, V lost 6 bases, and 9 bases had no gene match. Looked up from germline, CDR1 is SGHAT and CDR2 is FQNNGV. The CDR3 region is CASSPDRAFYTEAFF. In DNA, the CDR3 is TGTGCCAGCAGTCCGGACAGGGCTTTTTACACTGAAGCTTTCTTT.

The rearrangement joins TRBV14 to TRBJ1-2; a weak D match, TRBD1 (5 bases). Trimming shortened V by 4 bases and J by 5 bases, and 14 bases separated the two germline ends. The length of the CDR3 is 14 residues. Germline V gene data show CDR1 as SGHDN and CDR2 as FVKESK. This CDR3 is CASSPWGSVYGYTF. In DNA form, the CDR3 reads TGTGCCAGCAGCCCATGGGGCAGCGTTTATGGCTACACCTTC.

The V call is TRBV2, the J call TRBJ2-1; no definite D call. CDR3 length: 16 amino acids. V was shortened by 1 base and J by 6 bases, with 16 bases between the two germline ends. Germline CDR1 SNHLY, CDR2 FYNNEI. CDR3 in DNA: TGTGCCAGCAGTGAAGTAAGCAGCCAAAGGGTCAATGAGCAGTTCTTC. It yields the protein CASSEVSSQRVNEQFF.

In this sample, this clone turned up once. The gene calls are TRBV2 and TRBJ2-7, with D uncertain. This CDR3 contains 13 residues. Germline V gene sequence: CDR1 SNHLY, CDR2 FYNNEI. Trimming took off 4 bases at V and 6 bases at J, with 13 bases between the two ends. CDR3 in amino acids: CASSVNLIGEQYF. The CDR3 DNA reads TGTGCCAGCAGTGTAAACCTAATAGGCGAGCAGTACTTC.

CDR3 amino acids: CASSNTQGTEAFF. CDR3 bases: TGTGCCAGCAGCAACACACAGGGCACTGAAGCTTTCTTT. The chain links TRBV14 to TRBJ1-1; D perhaps matches TRBD1 (6 bases). Germline CDR1 reads SGHDN; CDR2 reads FVKESK. Trimming cost V 5 bases and J 4 bases, with 11 bases left between them. The CDR3 is 13 residues long.

The V gene is TRBV27, the J gene TRBJ2-3, with 7 bases that match TRBD2. V lost 3 bases, J lost 3 bases, and 3 bases stayed unmatched. Germline V gene sequence: CDR1 MNHEY, CDR2 SMNVEV (reference sequence). The CDR3 totals 14 residues. DNA for the CDR3: TGTGCCAGCAGTTTCGCGGGAGTGACAGATACGCAGTATTTT. Protein: CASSFAGVTDTQYF.

The chain has TRBV25-1 and TRBJ1-5, with D possibly matching TRBD1 (5 bases). Trimming cost V 8 bases and J 3 bases, with 17 bases left between them. Germline loops: CDR1 MGHDK, CDR2 SYGVNS. CDR3 length: 15 amino acids. CDR3 sequence: CASGRAGADNQPQHF. CDR3 coding DNA: TGTGCCAGCGGTCGAGCCGGGGCTGACAATCAGCCCCAGCATTTT.

This sequence joins TRBV27 and TRBJ2-6, with D hard to call. Germline V gene sequence: CDR1 MNHEY, CDR2 SMNVEV (reference sequence). This CDR3 contains 16 residues. With 7 bases removed from V and 2 bases from J, the gap between germline ends came to 15 bases. CDR3 in DNA: TGTGCCAGCAAAAAGACCAGCAATCCTGGGGCCAACGTCCTGACTTTC. The encoded protein is CASKKTSNPGANVLTF.

The chain couples TRBV19 to TRBJ2-2, with 14 bases aligning to TRBD2. Germline V gene sequence: CDR1 LNHDA, CDR2 SQIVND (reference sequence). The J segment lost 2 bases and the V segment lost 4 bases, leaving 6 bases of the junction unmatched. This CDR3 region has 18 residues. Here the CDR3 DNA reads TGTGCCAGTAGTAGACCGGGACTAGCGGGAGTAAACACCGGGGAGCTGTTTTTT. Its protein product is CASSRPGLAGVNTGELFF.

The V call is TRBV18, the J call TRBJ2-1; a weak D match, TRBD1 (5 bases). This CDR3 spans 15 amino acids. The V end was cut by 1 base, the J end by 1 base, with 8 bases between. The germline V gene has CDR1 KGHSH and CDR2 LQKENI. The CDR3 coding sequence is TGTGCCAGCTCACCACAAGGGGTGTCCTACAATGAGCAGTTCTTC. It codes for CASSPQGVSYNEQFF.

This clone was detected once. This CDR3 is CASSVRSGSGEQFF. In DNA form, the CDR3 reads TGCGCCAGCAGTGTTAGGTCGGGGTCGGGTGAGCAGTTCTTC. The chain carries TRBV10-2 and TRBJ2-1; TRBD2 is a possible D gene (5 bases). CDR3 size: 14 residues. From germline, CDR1 is WSHSY and CDR2 SAAADI. V was shortened by 4 bases and J by 9 bases, with 16 bases between the two germline ends.

The chain recombines TRBV5-1 with TRBJ2-3, with 8 bases aligning to TRBD2. Per the germline V gene, CDR1 is SGHRS and CDR2 is YFSETQ. V shed 0 bases, J shed 8 bases, and the junction held 8 bases outside the gene matches. This CDR3 is built from 15 residues. For the CDR3, the DNA is TGCGCCAGCAGCTTGGAGGGTAGCGGGAAAGGTACGCAGTATTTT. It is translated as CASSLEGSGKGTQYF.

The chain recombines TRBV10-3 with TRBJ1-5; 9 nucleotides agree with TRBD1. J lost 12 bases, V lost 5 bases, and 14 bases had no gene match. Germline values: CDR1 ENHRY, CDR2 SYGVKD. The length of the CDR3 is 15 residues. The CDR3: CAISRTGQGDELQHF. The CDR3 region has the DNA TGTGCCATCAGTAGGACGGGACAGGGAGATGAGCTCCAGCATTTT.

This chain connects TRBV4-1 to TRBJ2-6, with D unresolved. Germline V gene sequence: CDR1 MGHRA, CDR2 YSYEKL. The CDR3 is 18 amino acids. Deletions cut 0 bases from V and 0 bases from J, with 12 bases between. The CDR3 sequence is CASSQDIGTSSGANVLTF. The DNA for the CDR3 is TGCGCCAGCAGCCAAGATATCGGCACGAGCTCTGGGGCCAACGTCCTGACTTTC.